This T cell receptor beta chain was identified in a study of control samples from healthy donors and cancer patients. Sequenced by immunoSEQ multiplex PCR; TCRdb stores in-frame clones only, minus some. The table lists around 80,000 clones, around nine tenths of them singletons. Trimming removed 3 bases at V and 0 bases at J, with 9 bases between. Germline CDR1 and CDR2: MNHNS and SASEGT. CDR3 length: 15 amino acids. The J gene is TRBJ1-5, the V gene TRBV6-1; D may be TRBD1 (5 bases). The material sequenced was blood. The clonotype originates from a woman aged 45-65 years in good health. The CDR3 DNA follows: TGTGCCAGCAGTGAGGGACGGTATAGCAATCAGCCCCAGCATTTT. Its translation: CASSEGRYSNQPQHF.